A selection of T cell receptor beta chains follows, all from one sample in a study of CD8 T cells in ankylosing spondylitis. TCRdb recomputed calls from the 5' RACE reads with MiXCR, one row per CDR3 protein. Among more than 250,000 distinct CDR3 sequences listed, around 10% were seen once. Sequences were obtained from blood, either unsorted or a sorted T cell fraction (not recorded which). These receptors were collected from a female donor with ankylosing spondylitis or in good health (not recorded which). Each CDR3 is given with its conserved first and last residue. Fields, in order: V gene, clone size, J gene, D gene, CDR3 protein, CDR3 DNA. D genes are given only for firm matches. The size field is filled for only some rows; it gives once, few, many or a size class.

>TRBV19|many|TRBJ1-1|TRBD1
CAYLQGETEAFF
TGTGCCTACCTGCAGGGGGAAACTGAAGCTTTCTTT
>TRBV7-9|few|TRBJ1-1|TRBD1
CASSLQTGTGGGAFF
TGTGCCAGCAGCCTCCAAACCGGGACAGGGGGGGGAGCTTTCTTT
>TRBV19|many|TRBJ1-5|TRBD1
CASSISGGGQPQHF
TGTGCCAGTAGTATTTCAGGGGGCGGACAGCCCCAGCATTTT
>TRBV20-1|-|TRBJ2-7|-
CSASPWGTYEQYF
TGCAGTGCTAGTCCCTGGGGGACCTACGAGCAGTACTTC
>TRBV5-5|few|TRBJ2-2|-
CASSPLGGPSTGELFF
TGTGCCAGCAGCCCCCTCGGGGGGCCGTCCACCGGGGAGCTGTTTTTT
>TRBV4-2|many|TRBJ1-4|-
CASSSREEKLFF
TGTGCCAGCAGCTCCCGGGAGGAAAAACTGTTTTTT
>TRBV7-2|many|TRBJ2-5|-
CASSLGPRGETQYF
TGTGCCAGCAGCTTAGGACCTAGGGGGGAGACCCAGTACTTC
>TRBV5-1|many|TRBJ2-5|-
CASSSKGETQYF
TGCGCCAGCAGCTCAAAGGGAGAGACCCAGTACTTC
>TRBV20-1|few|TRBJ1-5|TRBD1
CSARVREDRGSSNQPQHF
TGCAGTGCTAGAGTTCGAGAGGACAGGGGGAGTAGCAATCAGCCCCAGCATTTT
>TRBV5-1|-|TRBJ2-5|TRBD1
CASSAGTGEVETQYF
TGCGCCAGCAGCGCTGGGACAGGGGAGGTAGAGACCCAGTACTTC
>TRBV5-1|many|TRBJ1-2|-
CASSLDRVPYGYTF
TGCGCCAGCAGCTTGGACAGGGTTCCCTATGGCTACACCTTC
>TRBV7-9|few|TRBJ1-1|-
CASSLFGDTEAFF
TGTGCCAGCAGCTTATTTGGGGACACTGAAGCTTTCTTT
>TRBV7-2|few|TRBJ2-1|-
CASSPRAGWHNEQFF
TGTGCCAGCAGCCCCCGGGCAGGGTGGCACAATGAGCAGTTCTTC
>TRBV5-1|many|TRBJ1-4|-
CASSPSPGGIGANEKLFF
TGCGCCAGCAGCCCATCCCCGGGGGGGATAGGAGCTAATGAAAAACTGTTTTTT
>TRBV7-7|few|TRBJ2-7|TRBD1
CASSSGQGGEQYF
TGTGCCAGCAGCTCCGGACAGGGAGGCGAGCAGTACTTC
>TRBV5-1|many|TRBJ2-1|-
CASSSSGASSYNEQFF
TGCGCCAGCAGCTCCTCAGGGGCCAGCTCCTACAATGAGCAGTTCTTC
>TRBV7-9|many|TRBJ1-2|-
CASSLGAGVNYGYTF
TGTGCCAGCAGCTTGGGGGCAGGGGTTAACTATGGCTACACCTTC
>TRBV5-4|-|TRBJ2-3|TRBD2
CASSPRGGGLDTQYF
TGTGCCAGCAGCCCGCGTGGCGGGGGACTGGATACGCAGTATTTT
>TRBV19|many|TRBJ2-1|TRBD1
CASSRTGFISDEQFF
TGTGCCAGTAGCCGGACAGGGTTTATTAGCGATGAGCAGTTCTTC
>TRBV28|many|TRBJ1-2|TRBD1
CASSPQPGQGYGYTF
TGTGCCAGCAGTCCTCAACCGGGACAGGGCTATGGCTACACCTTC
>TRBV20-1|few|TRBJ2-4|-
CSARGLDFYPIQYF
TGCAGTGCTAGAGGGCTTGACTTCTACCCCATTCAGTACTTC
>TRBV9|many|TRBJ1-1|TRBD1
CASSGQDRGTEAFF
TGTGCCAGCAGCGGCCAGGACAGGGGAACTGAAGCTTTCTTT
>TRBV7-9|many|TRBJ2-3|-
CASNPETFTDTQYF
TGTGCCAGCAACCCAGAGACTTTCACAGATACGCAGTATTTT
>TRBV28|-|TRBJ1-6|TRBD1
CASSLRGGQSSYNSPLHF
TGTGCCAGCAGTTTGCGGGGGGGACAGAGCTCCTATAATTCACCCCTCCACTTT
>TRBV20-1|many|TRBJ2-7|-
CSAWRSLNEQYF
TGCAGTGCCTGGCGGAGTCTCAACGAGCAGTACTTC
>TRBV5-1|few|TRBJ2-1|TRBD2
CASSFLAGRYNEQFF
TGCGCCAGCAGCTTTCTAGCGGGGCGATACAATGAGCAGTTCTTC
>TRBV24-1|many|TRBJ1-1|-
CATSDPRKNTEAFF
TGTGCCACCAGTGACCCCCGGAAGAACACTGAAGCTTTCTTT
>TRBV12-3/TRBV12-4|few|TRBJ1-1|-
CASSFTTNTEAFF
TGTGCCAGCAGTTTTACCACGAACACTGAAGCTTTCTTT
>TRBV12-5|few|TRBJ2-3|-
CASGSSPGSDTQYF
TGTGCTAGTGGTTCGTCCCCGGGGTCAGATACGCAGTATTTT
>TRBV2|few|TRBJ2-2|-
CASSELGLNTGELFF
TGTGCCAGCAGTGAACTGGGTCTGAACACCGGGGAGCTGTTTTTT
>TRBV7-2|many|TRBJ2-7|-
CASSLGIGSYEQYF
TGTGCCAGCAGCTTAGGAATCGGTTCCTACGAGCAGTACTTC
>TRBV7-2|many|TRBJ1-2|TRBD1
CASSQGQTYGYTF
TGTGCCAGCAGCCAGGGACAGACCTATGGCTACACCTTC
>TRBV12-3/TRBV12-4|-|TRBJ2-3|-
CASSLSRLTTSTDTQYF
TGTGCCAGCAGTTTATCCCGGCTAACCACTAGCACAGATACGCAGTATTTT
>TRBV12-3/TRBV12-4|few|TRBJ1-1|-
CASSSVANTEAFF
TGTGCCAGCAGTTCAGTAGCTAACACTGAAGCTTTCTTT
>TRBV5-1|many|TRBJ1-5|-
CASSLDGDLSNQPQHF
TGCGCCAGCAGCTTGGATGGAGACCTTAGCAATCAGCCCCAGCATTTT
>TRBV5-1|few|TRBJ1-4|TRBD1
CASSPGGTGREKLFF
TGCGCCAGCAGCCCAGGTGGGACAGGGAGGGAAAAACTGTTTTTT
>TRBV7-2|many|TRBJ2-7|TRBD2
CASSISGGGSYEQYF
TGTGCCAGCAGTATATCGGGGGGAGGGTCCTACGAGCAGTACTTC
>TRBV27|-|TRBJ1-5|-
CASSLFARLRGSNQPQHF
TGTGCCAGCAGTTTATTTGCTCGACTGAGGGGTAGCAATCAGCCCCAGCATTTT
>TRBV7-9|-|TRBJ2-2|TRBD2
CASSPREGSDTGELFF
TGTGCCAGCAGCCCCCGGGAGGGATCCGACACCGGGGAGCTGTTTTTT
>TRBV2|few|TRBJ1-6|-
CASESEGRGGSPLHF
TGTGCCAGCGAGTCGGAGGGCAGGGGAGGATCACCCCTCCACTTT
>TRBV12-3/TRBV12-4|few|TRBJ1-5|-
CASSPGGSRQPQHF
TGTGCCAGCAGCCCTGGGGGCAGTAGACAGCCCCAGCATTTT
>TRBV7-2|many|TRBJ2-2|TRBD2
CASRTIAGPTGELFF
TGTGCCAGCAGGACCATAGCGGGACCCACCGGGGAGCTGTTTTTT
>TRBV6-1|many|TRBJ2-1|TRBD2
CASSFLTSGISYNEQFF
TGTGCCAGCAGCTTCTTGACTAGCGGGATATCCTACAATGAGCAGTTCTTC
>TRBV19|-|TRBJ1-1|TRBD1
CASSPRPGQGNTEAFF
TGTGCCAGTAGTCCGCGACCCGGACAGGGGAACACTGAAGCTTTCTTT
>TRBV14|many|TRBJ1-5|-
CASSRGGLNQPQHF
TGTGCCAGCAGCCGTGGGGGGCTCAATCAGCCCCAGCATTTT
>TRBV7-8|many|TRBJ2-7|-
CASSFTTTAYEQYF
TGTGCCAGCAGCTTTACGACGACGGCATACGAGCAGTACTTC
>TRBV5-1|many|TRBJ2-7|-
CASSLEDEQYF
TGCGCCAGCAGCTTGGAAGACGAGCAGTACTTC
>TRBV12-3/TRBV12-4|many|TRBJ1-1|TRBD1
CASSLRGGGNTEAFF
TGTGCCAGCAGTTTAAGAGGGGGCGGGAACACTGAAGCTTTCTTT
>TRBV20-1|few|TRBJ1-1|TRBD1
CSADRSTGGLNTEAFF
TGCAGTGCTGACCGGTCGACAGGGGGTCTCAACACTGAAGCTTTCTTT
>TRBV27|few|TRBJ1-5|-
CASSTVMDNQPQHF
TGTGCCAGCAGCACGGTCATGGACAATCAGCCCCAGCATTTT
>TRBV23-1|once|TRBJ2-7|-
CASSEGLLRGNPSYEQYF
TGCGCCAGCAGTGAAGGGCTTTTGCGGGGCAATCCCTCCTACGAGCAGTACTTC
>TRBV10-3|many|TRBJ2-7|-
CAISESGRYEQYF
TGTGCCATCAGTGAGTCAGGCAGATACGAGCAGTACTTC